Below, 17 T cell receptor beta chains from the same sample are listed, as sequenced in a study of blood T cell repertoires in COVID-19. Method: immunoSEQ multiplex PCR; TCRdb's copy keeps in-frame clones and lacks some. The sample has approximately 290,000 clones; roughly 85% are singletons. Material: PBMCs or T cells enriched from blood (not recorded which). The receptors were gathered from a woman under 40 who had recovered from COVID-19.

In this sample, this clone turned up a few times. The rearrangement uses TRBV3-1 (or the pseudogene TRBV3-2) and TRBJ2-7; D may be TRBD1 (5 bases). This CDR3 spans 14 amino acids. Germline V gene data show CDR1 as LGHDT and CDR2 as YNNKEL (reference sequence). Trimming took off 5 bases at V and 6 bases at J, with 17 bases between the two ends. As DNA, the CDR3 is TGTGCCAGCAGCGTACTTGAAATGCAGGGCGAGCAGTACTTC. Translating gives CASSVLEMQGEQYF.

The table lists this clone with a count of one. CDR3 amino acids: CASSPGGGSNAETQYF. CDR3 in DNA: TGTGCCAGCAGCCCGGGGGGGGGATCTAACGCGGAGACCCAGTACTTC. The V call is TRBV4-2, the J call TRBJ2-5; TRBD2 agrees at 8 bases. The CDR3 length is 16 residues. In germline, CDR1 is LGHNA, CDR2 YNFKEQ. With V trimmed by 4 bases and J by 5 bases, 12 bases remained unmatched.

The rearrangement links TRBV7-2 to TRBJ1-6; TRBD1 matches at 9 bases. The junction had 11 bases not matched to a gene; V was cut back by 3 bases and J by 11 bases. Germline-derived CDR1 and CDR2 are SGHTA and FQGNSA. The CDR3 sequence is 16 residues long. The DNA of the CDR3 is TGTGCCAGCAGCTTTACTCAGACAGGGGGAAGGGCACCCCTCCACTTT. Amino acids: CASSFTQTGGRAPLHF.

The chain is built from TRBV6-5 and TRBJ2-5, with D perhaps matching TRBD2 (6 bases). Trimming took 3 bases from V and 7 from J, leaving 12 bases between them. This CDR3 region has 13 residues. CDR1 is MNHEY and CDR2 is SVGAGI in the germline V gene. CDR3 nucleotide sequence: TGTGCCAGCAGTTATGGTCAGGGAGGGACCCAGTACTTC. This codes for CASSYGQGGTQYF.

The chain links TRBV11-2 to TRBJ2-3, with 8 bases fitting TRBD1. Trimming at V came to 5 bases and at J to 0 bases, leaving 7 bases not matched to a gene. The length of the CDR3 is 16 residues. Germline-derived CDR1 and CDR2 are SGHAT and FQNNGV. The CDR3: CASSPRTGRSTDTQYF. CDR3 in DNA: TGTGCCAGCAGCCCCAGGACAGGGAGGAGCACAGATACGCAGTATTTT.

The gene calls are TRBV6-5 and TRBJ1-5, with 9 bases fitting TRBD1. CDR1 is MNHEY and CDR2 is SVGAGI in the germline V gene. The CDR3 sequence is 15 residues long. Trimming at V came to 6 bases and at J to 8 bases, leaving 11 bases not matched to a gene. The CDR3 coding sequence is TGTGCCAGCAGCAACACCGGGACAGGGTGGGAGCCCCAGCATTTT. Protein: CASSNTGTGWEPQHF.

The V gene is TRBV5-5, the J gene TRBJ1-6; the D is unclear. The germline CDR1 and CDR2 sequences are SGHKS and YYEKEE (reference sequence). The V and J ends lost 1 base and 3 bases respectively, with 11 bases between them. The CDR3 sequence is 16 residues long. The CDR3 region is CASSLRSDYYNSPLHF. The DNA of the CDR3 is TGTGCCAGCAGCTTGAGGTCAGACTACTATAATTCACCCCTCCACTTT.

The table lists this clone with a count of one. The chain is built from TRBV9 and TRBJ2-7; TRBD1 is a possible D gene (5 bases). V shed 0 bases and J shed 2 bases, with 9 bases lying between them. The germline V gene has CDR1 SGDLS and CDR2 YYNGEE. The CDR3 spans 14 residues. This CDR3 is CASSVADTTYEQYF. The CDR3, as DNA: TGTGCCAGCAGCGTAGCGGACACCACCTACGAGCAGTACTTC.

This chain connects TRBV11-2 to TRBJ2-6; tentative D call: TRBD1 (6 bases). The ends were cut back, 0 bases at V and 2 bases at J, with 11 bases in the middle. Germline CDR1 and CDR2: SGHAT and FQNNGV. The CDR3 spans 17 residues. The CDR3 loop reads CASSLEPAGAGANVLTF. CDR3 bases: TGTGCCAGCAGCTTAGAGCCGGCAGGGGCTGGGGCCAACGTCCTGACTTTC. Supplemented by reference TRBV11-2 and TRBJ2-6, the full variable domain reads EAGVAQSPRYKIIEKRQSVAFWCNPISGHATLYWYQQILGQGPKLLIQFQNNGVVDDSQLPKDRFSAERLKGVDSTLKIQPAKLEDSAVYLCASSLEPAGAGANVLTFGAGSRLTVL.

The chain has TRBV10-3 and TRBJ1-2, with TRBD1 as a possible D gene (6 bases). This CDR3 has 16 residues. Trimming pared 4 bases from V and 5 bases from J, leaving 20 bases between. Germline V lookup: CDR1 ENHRY, CDR2 SYGVKD. In nucleotides, the CDR3 is TGTGCCATCAGTGTAGAAAAGTCGGACAGAAGGTATGGCTACACCTTC. This gives the protein CAISVEKSDRRYGYTF.

The chain links TRBV27 to TRBJ2-5; D unresolved. Trimming cost V 0 bases and J 7 bases, with 9 bases left between them. The CDR3 contains 13 residues. Germline values: CDR1 MNHEY, CDR2 SMNVEV (reference sequence). CDR3 region: CASSLSVSGTQYF. In nucleotides, the CDR3 is TGTGCCAGCAGTTTATCAGTTTCCGGGACCCAGTACTTC.

This chain joins TRBV6-6 and TRBJ1-2; D unclear. V was cut by 5 bases and J by 3 bases, with 7 bases left in between. Germline V CDR1 and CDR2: MNHNY, SVGAGI (reference sequence). This CDR3 is built from 12 residues. CDR3 coding DNA: TGTGCCAGCAGTGGGGAGTACTATGGCTACACCTTC. Protein product: CASSGEYYGYTF.

CDR3 sequence reads: CASSSGQGGGYGYTF. DNA of the CDR3: TGTGCCAGCAGCTCCGGACAGGGTGGCGGCTATGGCTACACCTTC. V and J are TRBV7-8 and TRBJ1-2; 8 nucleotides align to TRBD1. V gave up 4 bases and J gave up 4 bases; unmatched junction bases: 8. The CDR3 extends over 15 amino acids. Germline CDR1 SGHVS, CDR2 FQNEAQ.

This chain joins TRBV27 and TRBJ1-1; D ambiguous. Looked up from germline, CDR1 is MNHEY and CDR2 is SMNVEV (reference sequence). Trimming cost V 4 bases and J 3 bases, with 3 bases left between them. This CDR3 region has 11 residues. CDR3 loop: CASSSYTEAFF. The CDR3, as DNA: TGTGCCAGCAGTTCTTACACTGAAGCTTTCTTT.

Remarks on this clone: Relative to the germline gene, one junction end is altered; a read error may explain this. The gene calls are TRBV10-2 and TRBJ1-5; D unclear. CDR1 and CDR2 (germline): WSHSY, SAAADI. The CDR3 runs 14 residues. The CDR3 coding sequence is TGCGCCAGCAGCGAGTCTACTCTAGGTCAGCCCCAGCATTTT. Translating it yields CASSESTLGQPQHF.

Worth noting for this clone: In the same sample, other DNA sequences code for this CDR3. V gene TRBV5-1 combines with J gene TRBJ1-1; 8 bases map to TRBD1. The trim removed 4 bases at V and 1 base at J, leaving 3 bases unmatched. Germline CDR1 reads SGHRS; CDR2 reads YFSETQ. This CDR3 region has 14 residues. CDR3 protein: CASSPGTGNTEAFF. CDR3 coding DNA: TGCGCCAGCAGCCCAGGGACAGGGAACACTGAAGCTTTCTTT. Supplemented by reference TRBV5-1 and TRBJ1-1, the full variable domain reads KAGVTQTPRYLIKTRGQQVTLSCSPISGHRSVSWYQQTPGQGLQFLFEYFSETQRNKGNFPGRFSGRQFSNSRSEMNVSTLELGDSALYLCASSPGTGNTEAFFGQGTRLTVV.

This clone was recorded only once. The rearrangement uses TRBV3-1 (or the pseudogene TRBV3-2) and TRBJ2-3; TRBD2 aligns across 7 bases. J was trimmed by 4 bases and V by 0 bases; bases with no gene match: 16. From germline, CDR1 is LGHDT and CDR2 YNNKEL (reference sequence). The CDR3 covers 19 residues. The CDR3 region is CASSQDVRDYPTPPDTQYF. CDR3 in DNA: TGTGCCAGCAGCCAAGATGTGCGGGACTACCCGACGCCCCCAGATACGCAGTATTTT.